This record covers a single T cell receptor beta chain. These data are taken from a study of technical replicates of blood from several donors. Sequencing was performed with immunoSEQ multiplex PCR; in TCRdb, only in-frame clones are kept and a portion is missing. The profile shows about 62,000 clones, around 87% of them singletons. The CDR3 is 11 amino acids. Trimming took 4 bases from V and 4 from J, leaving 7 bases between them. Germline CDR1 reads SQVTM; CDR2 reads ANQGSEA. This receptor was taken from a human donor in good health. Some clones in this sample may be carry-over from other donors' samples. Sequencing was performed on PBMCs. The V gene is TRBV29-1, the J gene TRBJ1-1, with no clear D. The CDR3 sequence is CSVGVGTEAFF. The CDR3 DNA reads TGCAGCGTTGGAGTCGGCACTGAAGCTTTCTTT.